The sequence of this T cell receptor beta chain was determined in a study of identical twins. TCRdb itself ran the 5' RACE reads through MiXCR, one entry per CDR3 protein. The data show roughly 720,000 distinct CDR3 sequences, 15% to 20% seen once. CDR1 and CDR2 from the germline V gene are SEHNR and FQNEAQ (reference sequence). CDR3 size: 14 residues. Trimming removed 3 bases at V and 6 bases at J, with 13 bases between. These data are also associated with another study on T cells expressing NK-cell markers. According to that study: In several donors, dominant clonotypes made up about 28.3-60.1% of CD3+CD56-NKG2C+ cells.

The chain uses TRBV7-9 and TRBJ2-3; D is unclear. Specimen: PBMCs. The clonotype was recovered from a young woman in good health. The CDR3 loop is CASSFPAAPDTQYF. The CDR3 DNA sequence: TGTGCCAGCAGCTTCCCCGCGGCCCCCGATACGCAGTATTTT.